The 6 T cell receptor beta chains listed next were all sequenced from one sample in a study of PD-1 blockade in classical Hodgkin lymphoma. Method: immunoSEQ multiplex PCR; TCRdb's copy keeps in-frame clones and lacks some. The profile shows some 28,000 clones, around 80% of them singletons. Time point defined: cycle 4 day 1 (C4D1), after 6 weeks of nivolumab. With no exception, relapse followed autologous stem cell transplantation in all patients, and brentuximab vedotin exposure varied. This material consisted of peripheral blood mononuclear cells (PBMCs), taken before the fourth cycle of nivolumab. The receptors shown here come from a human donor with classical Hodgkin lymphoma.

V usage is TRBV29-1 and J usage is TRBJ1-1; no definite D call. This CDR3 contains 11 residues. Germline-derived CDR1 and CDR2 are SQVTM and ANQGSEA. The V and J ends lost 8 bases and 8 bases respectively, with 15 bases between them. Here the CDR3 reads CSPQIVGEAFF. The CDR3 coding sequence is TGCAGCCCTCAAATCGTGGGGGAAGCTTTCTTT.

This clone was recorded once. The rearrangement joins TRBV25-1 to TRBJ2-3; 11 bases are shared with TRBD1. CDR3 length: 17 residues. Germline CDR1 and CDR2: MGHDK and SYGVNS. J lost 6 bases, V lost 4 bases, and 12 bases had no gene match. CDR3 nucleotide sequence: TGTGCCAGCAGTGGGGTCCGGGACAGGGGGACGGAGGATACGCAGTATTTT. Amino acids: CASSGVRDRGTEDTQYF. Looking up the rest from reference TRBV25-1 and TRBJ2-3 gives the full variable domain: EADIYQTPRYLVIGTGKKITLECSQTMGHDKMYWYQQDPGMELHLIHYSYGVNSTEKGDLSSESTVSRIRTEHFPLTLESARPSHTSQYLCASSGVRDRGTEDTQYFGPGTRLTVL.

The chain links TRBV6-1 to TRBJ1-2; a weak D match, TRBD1 (6 bases). CDR1 MNHNS and CDR2 SASEGT come from the germline V gene. V was trimmed by 8 bases and J by 2 bases, leaving 12 bases between them. This CDR3 is 13 amino acids long. The CDR3 DNA sequence: TGTGCCAGCCGGGTCACAGGGAACTATGGCTACACCTTC. This gives the protein CASRVTGNYGYTF.

The rearrangement joins TRBV6-1 to TRBJ2-5; a weak D match, TRBD1 (5 bases). The germline V gene encodes CDR1 MNHNS and CDR2 SASEGT. V lost 7 bases and J 4 bases, leaving 13 bases between the germline ends. The CDR3 sequence is 13 residues long. CDR3 region: CASILGVGETQYF. The CDR3 DNA is TGTGCCAGCATTTTAGGGGTAGGAGAGACCCAGTACTTC.

V usage is TRBV19 and J usage is TRBJ1-4; 7 nucleotides line up with TRBD1. V lost 5 bases and J lost 8; bases outside the gene matches: 11. The CDR3 covers 15 residues. CDR1 is LNHDA and CDR2 is SQIVND in the germline V gene (reference sequence). For the CDR3, the DNA is TGTGCCAGTAGTGGAACAGGGGAAGTAAGAGAAAAACTGTTTTTT. The encoded protein is CASSGTGEVREKLFF.

This sequence joins TRBV15 and TRBJ2-1, with TRBD2 matching over 7 bases. The CDR3 is 17 amino acids. Germline values: CDR1 LNHNV, CDR2 YYDKDF (reference sequence). With V trimmed by 4 bases and J by 0 bases, 9 bases remained unmatched. The CDR3 region has the DNA TGTGCCACCAGCACGCGAGGAAGCGGGGCCTCCTACAATGAGCAGTTCTTC. It yields the protein CATSTRGSGASYNEQFF.